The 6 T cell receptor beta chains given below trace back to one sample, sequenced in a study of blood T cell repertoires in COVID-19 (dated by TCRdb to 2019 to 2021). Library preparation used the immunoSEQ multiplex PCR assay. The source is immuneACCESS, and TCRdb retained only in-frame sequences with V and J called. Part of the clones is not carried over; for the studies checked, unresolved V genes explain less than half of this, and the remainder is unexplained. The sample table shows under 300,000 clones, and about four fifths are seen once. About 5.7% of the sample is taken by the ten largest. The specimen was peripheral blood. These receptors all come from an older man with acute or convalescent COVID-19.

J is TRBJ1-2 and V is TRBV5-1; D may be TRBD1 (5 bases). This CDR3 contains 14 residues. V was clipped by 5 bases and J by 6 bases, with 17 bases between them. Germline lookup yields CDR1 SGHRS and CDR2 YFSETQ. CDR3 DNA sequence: TGCGCCAGCAGGCAGGGCATAGGCCCCAATGGCTACACCTTC. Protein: CASRQGIGPNGYTF. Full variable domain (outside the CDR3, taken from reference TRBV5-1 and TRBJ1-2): KAGVTQTPRYLIKTRGQQVTLSCSPISGHRSVSWYQQTPGQGLQFLFEYFSETQRNKGNFPGRFSGRQFSNSRSEMNVSTLELGDSALYLCASRQGIGPNGYTFGSGTRLTVV.

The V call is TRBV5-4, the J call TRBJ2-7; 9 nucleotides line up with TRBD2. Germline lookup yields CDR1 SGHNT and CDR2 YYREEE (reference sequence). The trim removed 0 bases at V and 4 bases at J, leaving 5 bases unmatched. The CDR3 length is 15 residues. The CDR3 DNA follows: TGTGCCAGCAGCTTGGGGCTAGCGGGATTGTACGAGCAGTACTTC. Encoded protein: CASSLGLAGLYEQYF.

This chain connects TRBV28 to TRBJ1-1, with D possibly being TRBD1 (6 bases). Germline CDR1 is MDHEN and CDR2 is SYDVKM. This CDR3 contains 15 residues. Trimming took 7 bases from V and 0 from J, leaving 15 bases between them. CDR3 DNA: TGTGCCAGCAATAGTCCCGGGACACTGAACACTGAAGCTTTCTTT. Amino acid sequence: CASNSPGTLNTEAFF.

CDR3: CASSLSGTGVGNWYF. The CDR3 DNA reads as TGTGCCAGCAGTTTATCTGGGACAGGGGTCGGGAACTGGTACTTC. This sequence joins TRBV27 and TRBJ2-4; 10 bases align to TRBD1. V shed 0 bases, J shed 15 bases, and the junction held 11 bases outside the gene matches. The germline V gene encodes CDR1 MNHEY and CDR2 SMNVEV (reference sequence). The CDR3 has 15 amino acids.

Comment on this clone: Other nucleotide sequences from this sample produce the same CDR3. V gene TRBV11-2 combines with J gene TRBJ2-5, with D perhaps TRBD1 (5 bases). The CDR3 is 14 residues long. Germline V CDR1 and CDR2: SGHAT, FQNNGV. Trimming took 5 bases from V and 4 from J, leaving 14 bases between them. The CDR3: CASSPRQRGETQYF. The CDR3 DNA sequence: TGTGCCAGCAGCCCTAGACAGCGTGGAGAGACCCAGTACTTC.

CDR3 in amino acids: CAWRGRARMNTEAFF. For the CDR3, the DNA is TGTGCCTGGAGGGGCAGGGCCCGCATGAACACTGAAGCTTTCTTT. The chain is built from TRBV30 and TRBJ1-1; TRBD1 might be the D (5 bases). Deletions cut 3 bases from V and 0 bases from J, with 14 bases between. Germline V lookup: CDR1 GTSNPN, CDR2 SVGIG (reference sequence). The CDR3 totals 15 residues.